This T cell receptor (beta chain) was obtained from a study of T cell repertoires and leukemia-associated antigens. The study, taken as a whole, reports: Specificity and function of the expanded clones need further investigation.

Germline CDR1 SGHTA, CDR2 FQGNSA. There are 15 residues in the CDR3. The V end was cut by 0 bases, the J end by 6 bases, with 15 bases between. The sample holds many counts of this clonotype. What it recognizes is unknown. TCRdb independently ran MiXCR on the 5' RACE reads; one entry per CDR3 protein. The top ten clones hold approximately 60% of a sample with approximately 10,000 distinct CDR3 sequences, 40% to 45% of them seen once. The CD3+ T cells first had an overnight rest without serum. The TCR originated in a female donor in good health. Source material: CD3+ T cells sorted from blood and cultured. V gene TRBV7-2 combines with J gene TRBJ2-7; D may be TRBD1 (8 bases). The CDR3: CASSLARQGRGEQYF. The CDR3, as DNA: TGTGCCAGCAGCTTAGCGCGACAGGGGAGGGGCGAGCAGTACTTC.